This is a list of T cell receptor beta chains from one sample in a study of blood T cell repertoires in COVID-19. Sequencing used immunoSEQ multiplex PCR; TCRdb keeps in-frame clones, though not all of them. The sample has 450,000 or so clones, approximately 90% seen once. Sample: peripheral blood. These receptors originate from a man between 18 and 29 years old with COVID-19, enrolled during active disease. CDR3s include the opening cysteine and the closing phenylalanine or tryptophan. The order of the fields is J gene, clone size, D gene, V gene, CDR3 protein, CDR3 DNA. D genes are given only for firm matches. The size entry is marked missing in some rows and otherwise reads once, few, many or a size class.

TRBJ1-5 | - | TRBD1 | TRBV30 | CAWSGGQGGNQPQHF | TGTGCCTGGAGCGGGGGACAGGGGGGGAATCAGCCCCAGCATTTT
TRBJ2-6 | - | TRBD2 | TRBV5-1 | CASSPTRWLAGVLAGANVLTF | TGCGCCAGCAGCCCTACTCGGTGGCTAGCGGGAGTGCTAGCTGGGGCCAACGTCCTGACTTTC
TRBJ2-7 | - | TRBD1 | TRBV19 | CASSIVGQGGYEQYF | TGTGCCAGTAGTATAGTAGGACAGGGGGGCTACGAGCAGTACTTC
TRBJ2-1 | - | - | TRBV9 | CATGGGSGPYNEQFF | TGTGCCACAGGAGGCGGTAGCGGACCCTACAATGAGCAGTTCTTC
TRBJ1-1 | - | - | TRBV5-6 | CASSLVQPNTEAFF | TGTGCCAGCAGCTTGGTACAGCCGAACACTGAAGCTTTCTTT
TRBJ1-3 | - | - | TRBV5-6 | CASSLLQVMSGNTIYF | TGTGCCAGCAGCTTGCTGCAGGTCATGTCTGGAAACACCATATATTTT
TRBJ2-1 | once | - | TRBV9 | CASSVAPGDSYNEQFF | TGTGCCAGCAGCGTAGCTCCTGGAGACTCCTACAATGAGCAGTTCTTC
TRBJ2-2 | - | TRBD2 | TRBV7-2 | CASSLVGLAGGELFF | TGTGCCAGCAGCTTAGTTGGTCTAGCGGGCGGGGAGCTGTTTTTT
TRBJ2-5 | - | TRBD2 | TRBV5-1 | CASSIGLAGRLTQYF | TGCGCCAGCAGCATCGGACTAGCGGGGAGGCTGACCCAGTACTTC
TRBJ2-1 | - | TRBD2 | TRBV5-1 | CASKLAGGVNEQFF | TGCGCCAGTAAGCTAGCGGGAGGCGTGAATGAGCAGTTCTTC
TRBJ1-1 | - | - | TRBV9 | CASSVDPQASNTEAFF | TGTGCCAGCAGCGTAGATCCCCAGGCCTCGAACACTGAAGCTTTCTTT
TRBJ1-5 | - | TRBD1 | TRBV12-5 | CASARQGQANQPQHF | TGTGCTAGTGCCCGCCAAGGACAGGCCAATCAGCCCCAGCATTTT
TRBJ1-5 | - | - | TRBV6-5 | CASSYKGGGQPQHF | TGTGCCAGCAGTTATAAGGGAGGCGGTCAGCCCCAGCATTTT
TRBJ1-1 | few | - | TRBV5-1 | CASSQQGFGTEAFF | TGCGCCAGCAGCCAGCAGGGGTTTGGCACTGAAGCTTTCTTT
TRBJ2-7 | - | TRBD1 | TRBV27 | CASRPGTGAYEQYF | TGTGCCAGCAGACCCGGGACAGGGGCCTACGAGCAGTACTTC
TRBJ2-7 | - | TRBD1 | TRBV24-1 | CATSDTGTGVYEQYF | TGTGCCACCAGTGATACCGGGACAGGGGTTTACGAGCAGTACTTC
TRBJ1-2 | - | TRBD1 | TRBV29-1 | CSVGQGGDYTF | TGCAGCGTAGGACAGGGAGGTGACTACACCTTC
TRBJ1-2 | - | - | TRBV3-1/TRBV3-2 | CASSTREPSDYGYTF | TGTGCCAGCAGCACTAGGGAACCGTCAGACTATGGCTACACCTTC
TRBJ2-7 | - | TRBD1 | TRBV5-1 | CASSLEPYRGSYEQYF | TGCGCCAGCAGCTTGGAGCCTTACAGGGGTTCCTACGAGCAGTACTTC
TRBJ2-3 | - | TRBD2 | TRBV18 | CASSPPTSGRAGDTQYF | TGTGCCAGCTCACCACCGACTAGCGGGAGGGCGGGAGATACGCAGTATTTT
TRBJ1-2 | - | TRBD1 | TRBV10-2 | CASKGQGYGYTF | TGCGCCAGCAAGGGACAGGGCTATGGCTACACCTTC
TRBJ1-3 | - | - | TRBV5-1 | CASSLSAGWDTIYF | TGCGCCAGCAGCTTGAGTGCCGGGTGGGACACCATATATTTT
TRBJ1-5 | few | - | TRBV2 | CASTTFHGAGPYSNQPQHF | TGTGCCAGCACTACCTTCCATGGGGCAGGCCCCTATAGCAATCAGCCCCAGCATTTT
TRBJ2-7 | - | TRBD1 | TRBV11-2 | CASSHPGQGTYEQYF | TGTGCCAGCAGCCACCCGGGACAGGGGACCTACGAGCAGTACTTC
TRBJ1-3 | few | - | TRBV7-2 | CASKRGSSGNTIYF | TGTGCCAGCAAGAGGGGGTCCTCTGGAAACACCATATATTTT
TRBJ2-7 | once | - | TRBV10-3 | CAISESWGGLGEQYF | TGTGCCATCAGTGAGTCTTGGGGGGGGCTGGGGGAGCAGTACTTC
TRBJ1-4 | - | - | TRBV6-5 | CASSFQGTTNEKLFF | TGTGCCAGCAGTTTTCAGGGAACAACTAATGAAAAACTGTTTTTT
TRBJ1-1 | - | - | TRBV29-1 | CSVAGLMNTEAFF | TGCAGCGTTGCAGGACTTATGAACACTGAAGCTTTCTTT
TRBJ2-5 | once | TRBD1 | TRBV5-1 | CASSLAGDSQETQYF | TGCGCCAGCAGCTTGGCCGGGGACAGTCAAGAGACCCAGTACTTC
TRBJ1-6 | - | TRBD1 | TRBV27 | CASSPLGQGAPNSPLHF | TGTGCCAGCAGTCCATTGGGACAGGGGGCTCCTAATTCACCCCTCCACTTT
TRBJ1-1 | - | TRBD1 | TRBV9 | CASRGQGVSEAFF | TGTGCCAGCAGAGGACAGGGGGTTTCTGAAGCTTTCTTT
TRBJ1-2 | - | - | TRBV2 | CASQGGGDGYTF | TGTGCCAGCCAAGGGGGGGGCGATGGCTACACCTTC
TRBJ2-1 | - | - | TRBV25-1 | CASSELRGSYNEQFF | TGTGCCAGCAGTGAATTAAGGGGTTCCTACAATGAGCAGTTCTTC
TRBJ2-7 | - | - | TRBV12-3/TRBV12-4 | CASSRQDGEQYF | TGTGCCAGCAGCCGACAGGATGGCGAGCAGTACTTC
TRBJ2-3 | - | - | TRBV12-5 | CASGLVLGRGTDTQYF | TGTGCTAGTGGTTTGGTACTAGGCCGAGGCACAGATACGCAGTATTTT
TRBJ2-5 | - | - | TRBV7-9 | CASSSYNQETQYF | TGTGCCAGCAGCTCGTATAACCAAGAGACCCAGTACTTC
TRBJ1-4 | - | TRBD1 | TRBV5-1 | CASSGGTGTATNEKLFF | TGCGCCAGCAGCGGTGGGACAGGGACCGCAACTAATGAAAAACTGTTTTTT
TRBJ2-1 | once | - | TRBV12-3/TRBV12-4 | CASSLQDNEQFF | TGTGCCAGCAGCCTACAGGACAATGAGCAGTTCTTC
TRBJ1-5 | - | TRBD1 | TRBV19 | CASSLNGQVNQPQHF | TGTGCCAGTAGTCTAAACGGACAGGTCAATCAGCCCCAGCATTTT
TRBJ2-2 | - | - | TRBV11-2 | CASSWGANTGELFF | TGTGCCAGCAGCTGGGGGGCGAACACCGGGGAGCTGTTTTTT
TRBJ1-2 | - | - | TRBV4-2 | CASSQVAGGYGYTF | TGTGCCAGCAGCCAAGTCGCGGGAGGCTATGGCTACACCTTC
TRBJ1-5 | - | - | TRBV10-3 | CAIKSGDSNQPQHF | TGTGCCATCAAATCGGGGGATAGCAATCAGCCCCAGCATTTT